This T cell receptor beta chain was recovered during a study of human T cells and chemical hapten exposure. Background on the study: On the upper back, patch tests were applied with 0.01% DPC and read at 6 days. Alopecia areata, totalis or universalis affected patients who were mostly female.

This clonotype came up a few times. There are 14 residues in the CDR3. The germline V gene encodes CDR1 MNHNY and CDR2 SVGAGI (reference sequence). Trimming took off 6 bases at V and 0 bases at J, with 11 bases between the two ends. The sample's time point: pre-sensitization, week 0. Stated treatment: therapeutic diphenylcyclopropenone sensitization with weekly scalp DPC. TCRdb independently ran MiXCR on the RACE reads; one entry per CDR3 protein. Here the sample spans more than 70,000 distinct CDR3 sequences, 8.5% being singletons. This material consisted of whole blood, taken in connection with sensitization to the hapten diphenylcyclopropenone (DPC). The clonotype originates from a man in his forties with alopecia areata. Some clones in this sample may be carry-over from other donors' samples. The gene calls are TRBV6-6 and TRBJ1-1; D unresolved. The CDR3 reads CASSPNSLNTEAFF. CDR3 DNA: TGTGCCAGCAGCCCTAACAGCTTGAACACTGAAGCTTTCTTT.